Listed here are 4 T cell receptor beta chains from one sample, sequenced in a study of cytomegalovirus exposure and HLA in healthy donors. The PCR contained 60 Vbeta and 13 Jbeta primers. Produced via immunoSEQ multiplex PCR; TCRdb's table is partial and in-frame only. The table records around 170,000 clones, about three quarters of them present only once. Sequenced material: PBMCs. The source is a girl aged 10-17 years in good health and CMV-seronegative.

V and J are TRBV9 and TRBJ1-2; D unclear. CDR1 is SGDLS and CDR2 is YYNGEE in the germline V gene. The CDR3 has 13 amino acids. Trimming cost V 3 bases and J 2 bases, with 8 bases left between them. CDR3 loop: CASSATGNYGYTF. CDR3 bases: TGTGCCAGCAGCGCGACGGGGAACTATGGCTACACCTTC.

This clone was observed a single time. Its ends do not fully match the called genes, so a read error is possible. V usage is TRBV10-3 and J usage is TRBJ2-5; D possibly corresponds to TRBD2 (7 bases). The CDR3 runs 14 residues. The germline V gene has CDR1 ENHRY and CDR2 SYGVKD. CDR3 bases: TGTGCCATCAGTGAGAGGGGGGGTCAAGAGCCCCAGTACTTC. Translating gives CAISERGGQEPQYF.

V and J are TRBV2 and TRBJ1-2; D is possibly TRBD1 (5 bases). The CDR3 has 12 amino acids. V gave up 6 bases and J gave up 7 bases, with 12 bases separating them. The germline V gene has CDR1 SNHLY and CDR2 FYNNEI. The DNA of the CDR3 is TGTGCCAGCAGCCCGACAGTCGGTGGCTACACCTTC. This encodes CASSPTVGGYTF.

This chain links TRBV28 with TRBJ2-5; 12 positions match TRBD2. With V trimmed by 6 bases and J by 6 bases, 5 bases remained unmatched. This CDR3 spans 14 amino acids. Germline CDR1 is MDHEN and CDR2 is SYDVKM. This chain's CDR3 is CASRTLAGGKTQYF. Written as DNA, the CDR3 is TGTGCCAGCAGGACACTAGCGGGGGGAAAGACCCAGTACTTC.